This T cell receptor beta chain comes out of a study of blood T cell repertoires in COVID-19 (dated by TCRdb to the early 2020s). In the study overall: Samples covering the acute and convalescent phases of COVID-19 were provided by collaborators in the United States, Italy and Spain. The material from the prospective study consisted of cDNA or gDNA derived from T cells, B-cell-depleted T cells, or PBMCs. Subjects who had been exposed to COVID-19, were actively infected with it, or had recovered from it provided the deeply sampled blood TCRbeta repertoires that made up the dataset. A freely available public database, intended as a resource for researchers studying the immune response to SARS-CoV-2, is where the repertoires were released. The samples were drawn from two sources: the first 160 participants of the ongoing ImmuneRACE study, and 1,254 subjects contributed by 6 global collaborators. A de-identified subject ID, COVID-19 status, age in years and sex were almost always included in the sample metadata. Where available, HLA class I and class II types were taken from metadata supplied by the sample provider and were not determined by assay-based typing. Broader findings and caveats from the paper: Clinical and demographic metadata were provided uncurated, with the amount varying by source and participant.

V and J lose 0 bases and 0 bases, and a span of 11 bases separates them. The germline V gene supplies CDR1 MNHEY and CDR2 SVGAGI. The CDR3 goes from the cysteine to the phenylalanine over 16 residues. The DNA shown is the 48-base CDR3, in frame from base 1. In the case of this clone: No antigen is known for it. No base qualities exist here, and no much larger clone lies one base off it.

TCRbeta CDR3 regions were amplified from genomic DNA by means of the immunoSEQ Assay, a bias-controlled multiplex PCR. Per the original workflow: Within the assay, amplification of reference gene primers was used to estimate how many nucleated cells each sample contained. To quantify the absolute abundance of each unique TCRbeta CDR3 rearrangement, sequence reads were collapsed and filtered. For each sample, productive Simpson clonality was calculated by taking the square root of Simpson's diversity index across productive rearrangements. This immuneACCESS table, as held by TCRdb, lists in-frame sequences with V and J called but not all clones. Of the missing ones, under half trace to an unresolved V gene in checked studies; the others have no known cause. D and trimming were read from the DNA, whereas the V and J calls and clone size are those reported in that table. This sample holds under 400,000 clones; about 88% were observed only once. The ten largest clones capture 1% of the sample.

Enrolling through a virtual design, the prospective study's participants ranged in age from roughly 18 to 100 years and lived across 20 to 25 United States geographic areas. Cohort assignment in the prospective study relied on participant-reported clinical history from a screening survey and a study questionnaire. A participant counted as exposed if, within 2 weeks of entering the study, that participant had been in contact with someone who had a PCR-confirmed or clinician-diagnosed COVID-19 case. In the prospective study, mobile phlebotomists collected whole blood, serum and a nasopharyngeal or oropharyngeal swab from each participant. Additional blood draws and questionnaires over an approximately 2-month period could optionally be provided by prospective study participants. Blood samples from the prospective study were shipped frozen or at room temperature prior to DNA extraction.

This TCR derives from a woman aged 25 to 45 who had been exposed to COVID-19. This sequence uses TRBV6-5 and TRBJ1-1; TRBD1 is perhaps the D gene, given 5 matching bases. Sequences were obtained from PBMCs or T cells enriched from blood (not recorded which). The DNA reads TGTGCCAGCAGTTACTCGGGGGGAGTCATGAACACTGAAGCTTTCTTT. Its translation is CASSYSGGVMNTEAFF.